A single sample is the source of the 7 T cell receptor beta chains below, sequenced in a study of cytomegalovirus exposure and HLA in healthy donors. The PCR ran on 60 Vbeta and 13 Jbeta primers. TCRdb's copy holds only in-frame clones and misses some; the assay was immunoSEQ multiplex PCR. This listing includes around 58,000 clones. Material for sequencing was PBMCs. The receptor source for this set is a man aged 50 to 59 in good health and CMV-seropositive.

CDR3 amino acids: CAIKQGAFTGELFF. CDR3 DNA: TGTGCCATCAAGCAGGGGGCGTTCACCGGGGAGCTGTTTTTT. The V and J genes are TRBV10-3 and TRBJ2-2, with 8 nucleotides matching TRBD1. Trimming took 7 bases from V and 4 from J; bases not matched to a gene: 5. The CDR3 is 14 amino acids. CDR1 and CDR2 from the germline V gene are ENHRY and SYGVKD.

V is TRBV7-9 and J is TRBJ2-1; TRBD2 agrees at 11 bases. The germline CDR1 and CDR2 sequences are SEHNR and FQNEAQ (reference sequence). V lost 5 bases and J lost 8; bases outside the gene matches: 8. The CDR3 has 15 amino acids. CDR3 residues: CASSDSGRAVDEQFF. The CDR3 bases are TGTGCCAGCAGCGATAGCGGGAGGGCCGTGGATGAGCAGTTCTTC.

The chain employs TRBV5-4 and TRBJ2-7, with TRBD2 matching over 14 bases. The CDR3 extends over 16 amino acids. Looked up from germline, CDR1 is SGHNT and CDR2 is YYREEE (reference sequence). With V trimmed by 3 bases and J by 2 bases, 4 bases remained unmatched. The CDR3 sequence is CASSSRLAGGTYEQYF. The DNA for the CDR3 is TGTGCCAGCAGCTCCAGACTAGCGGGAGGGACCTACGAGCAGTACTTC.

Here the CDR3 DNA reads TGTGCCAGCAGCTTAGGGGGACAGGGGGCGGACTATGGCTACACCTTC. This sequence encodes CASSLGGQGADYGYTF. The chain combines TRBV7-2 with TRBJ1-2; 12 bases align to TRBD1. This CDR3 has 16 residues. V trimming: 1 base; J trimming: 3 bases; junction bases outside the gene matches: 3. CDR1 is SGHTA and CDR2 is FQGNSA in the germline V gene.

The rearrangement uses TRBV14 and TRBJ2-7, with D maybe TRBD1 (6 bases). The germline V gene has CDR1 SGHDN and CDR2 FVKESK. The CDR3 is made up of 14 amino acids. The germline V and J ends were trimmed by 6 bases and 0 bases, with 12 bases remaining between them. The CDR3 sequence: CASRAGTLSYEQYF. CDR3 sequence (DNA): TGTGCCAGCAGGGCCGGGACACTCTCCTACGAGCAGTACTTC.

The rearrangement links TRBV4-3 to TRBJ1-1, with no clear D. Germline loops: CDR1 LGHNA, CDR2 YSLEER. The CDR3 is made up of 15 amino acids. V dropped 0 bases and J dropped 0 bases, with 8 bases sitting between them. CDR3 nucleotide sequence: TGCGCCAGCAGCCAAGACTTCCCAGTGAACACTGAAGCTTTCTTT. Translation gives CASSQDFPVNTEAFF.

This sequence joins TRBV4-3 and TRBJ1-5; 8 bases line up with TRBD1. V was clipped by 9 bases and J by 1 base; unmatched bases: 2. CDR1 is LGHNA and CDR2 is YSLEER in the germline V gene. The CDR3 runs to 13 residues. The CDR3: CASGQGSNQPQHF. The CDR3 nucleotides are TGCGCCAGTGGACAGGGCAGCAATCAGCCCCAGCATTTT.